This T cell receptor (beta chain) was recorded in a study of T cell changes during pregnancy in multiple sclerosis (dated by TCRdb to the late 2010s). Some background on the complete study: The study examined how the T cell repertoire changed over the course of pregnancy in women with multiple sclerosis.

As to this clone: It has no known antigen specificity. Base qualities are missing; no much larger clone stands one base away.

From the germline V gene, CDR1 is SGHTA and CDR2 is FQGNSA. Trimming takes 4 bases off V and 0 bases off J; junction bases not matched to a gene: 11. The CDR3 has 18 amino acids, counting the end cysteine and phenylalanine. The kept DNA is CDR3 alone, 54 bases in frame from the first base. Libraries were prepared through the immunoSEQ multiplex PCR assay. Not all clones reach the TCRdb copy of this immuneACCESS table, which keeps in-frame sequences only. Checked studies attribute under half of the gap to unresolved V genes and leave the rest unexplained. The sample table contains approximately 54,000 clones; only one count was recorded for about nine tenths of them. The ten top clones hold 0.95% to 1.5% of the sample.

Recombination joined TRBV7-2 with TRBJ2-7, and TRBD2 aligns with 11 junction nucleotides. Specimen: peripheral blood, collected after pregnancy. The sequence derives from a female donor in good health, enrolled as a control in a pregnancy study. The CDR3 loop reads CASSSPGLAGLSSYEQYF. In nucleotide form, the sequence is TGTGCCAGCAGCTCCCCCGGACTAGCGGGTCTTAGCTCCTACGAGCAGTACTTC.